This T cell receptor beta chain was observed in a study of blood T cell repertoires in COVID-19. Study in general: COVID-19 samples collected from the United States, Italy and Spain covered acute and convalescent phases. PBMCs, B-cell-depleted T cells, or T cells provided the cDNA or gDNA that made up the material.

Original data processing: The assay estimated nucleated cells by amplifying reference gene primers. The assay was immunoSEQ multiplex PCR, and TCRdb's table has in-frame clones only and misses some. That table is the source of V, J and clone size, and D and trimming were worked out from the DNA. The sample holds hundreds of thousands of clones, about 89% seen once. Turning to this clone: One junction end does not reproduce the germline sequence, and a read error may be involved.

This CDR3 region has 11 residues. The germline V gene encodes CDR1 MGHDK and CDR2 SYGVNS. Material for sequencing was peripheral blood. The TCR was taken from a woman in her twenties or thirties with acute or convalescent COVID-19. The chain recombines TRBV25-1 with TRBJ1-2, with D possibly TRBD1 on 5 matching bases. The chain's CDR3 is CASSVSRDLFF. In nucleotides, the CDR3 is TGTGCCAGCAGTGTATCCCGGGACTTATTCTTC.